The T cell receptor beta chain described here comes from a study of glioma-infiltrating T cells (dated by TCRdb to about 2016). With respect to the entire study: The low-grade gliomas were WHO grade II oligodendrogliomas or astrocytomas, while the glioblastomas were WHO grade IV tumors sampled at initial diagnosis rather than at recurrent diagnosis. Glioma tissue, non-neoplastic brain tissue and matched peripheral blood mononuclear cells were used as sources from which TCR alpha- and beta-chain repertoires were sequenced. Dexamethasone was administered to glioma patients for six or fewer days before surgery. To measure divergence between tissue and blood T-cell populations, each tissue-infiltrating repertoire was compared with the peripheral blood repertoire of the same patient. The sequencing target for blood libraries was about 4- to 11-fold coverage of 950,000 to 1,000,000 peripheral T cells. The paired cohort comprised three low-grade glioma patients, eight or nine primary glioblastoma patients and three non-glioma patients contributing non-neoplastic brain tissue. Points the paper makes about the study in general: Patients with low tissue-blood divergence were marked by a signature set of shared blood CDR3 motifs, and this signature set was depleted in highly divergent patients. VJ-independent divergence between tissue and blood was lower than expected in non-neoplastic patients but higher than expected in all gliomas, particularly low-grade gliomas. Very few CDR3 sequences were shared between tissue and blood, attributed to high CDR3 diversity and limited sampling. Group comparisons rested on small numbers: three non-neoplastic, three low-grade glioma and fewer than ten glioblastoma patients.

This clonotype was counted at least ten times. Its target antigen remains unknown. Per-nucleotide qualities are absent, and no much larger clonotype sits a single base away. The iRepertoire nested amplicon-rescue multiplex PCR (arm-PCR) platform was used to amplify TCR alpha and beta CDR3 regions from RNA. The input for one-step reverse transcription and amplification was roughly 100-450 ng of either tissue mRNA or PBMC total RNA. Following bead purification, Illumina adapters were added through a secondary multiplex PCR, and the libraries were then gel-purified between 200 and 400 bp. Internal 6-nucleotide barcodes were carried by the libraries and were used for demultiplexing. Libraries were sequenced on an Illumina MiSeq with 2x220 or 2x250 nucleotide paired-end reads. In the original analysis: Paired reads were merged using FLASH 1.2.11 and were aligned to the GRCh37 human genome using BWA-MEM, after which TRA and TRB reads were extracted. An IMGT-derived reference of cassette sequences and CDR3 motifs, with pseudogenes included, was used for V and J assignment. Three-frame translation of reads was performed, and productive CDR3s were defined as those with a C...FGXG motif and no stop codons. Unique combinations of V-J cassette pair and CDR3 amino acid sequence were defined as clonotypes. Hamming distance filtering was applied to reads, with thresholds set by the sequence error rate of each sample in mapped regions. TCRdb reran the public reads through fastp at Q25 and MiXCR, keeping productive beta chains. Every entry covers one CDR3 protein and lists the most common genes and DNA from its rows. The V and J calls and clone size come from TCRdb's table, not from the authors' own analysis. The sample contains about 380,000 distinct CDR3 sequences, roughly two fifths of them found a single time. The ten largest account for around 12% of the sample.

Germline trimming: 1 base from V, 1 base from J; junction bases outside gene matches: 1. From its cysteine to its phenylalanine, the CDR3 spans 14 amino acids. Only CDR3 DNA remains: 42 bases, in frame from the first base. From the germline V gene, CDR1 is MDHEN and CDR2 is SYDVKM. Immediately after resection, surgical brain or tumor specimens were cryofrozen in liquid nitrogen, with peripheral blood cells collected concurrently. This chain is built from TRBV28 and TRBJ2-7; TRBD1 agrees with 7 junctional bases. The sequence was obtained from a human donor with low-grade glioma or glioblastoma, undergoing nonglioma brain surgery, or in good health (not recorded which). The sequencing sample was made of glioma tissue, nonneoplastic brain tissue, or PBMCs (not recorded which). CDR3 region: CASSLSDRSYEQYF. The DNA sequence is as follows: TGTGCCAGCAGTTTATCGGACAGGTCCTACGAGCAGTACTTC. Full variable domain (CDR3 extended with the reference TRBV28 and TRBJ2-7 proteins): DVKVTQSSRYLVKRTGEKVFLECVQDMDHENMFWYRQDPGLGLRLIYFSYDVKMKEKGDIPEGYSVSREKKERFSLILESASTNQTSMYLCASSLSDRSYEQYFGPGTRLTVT.